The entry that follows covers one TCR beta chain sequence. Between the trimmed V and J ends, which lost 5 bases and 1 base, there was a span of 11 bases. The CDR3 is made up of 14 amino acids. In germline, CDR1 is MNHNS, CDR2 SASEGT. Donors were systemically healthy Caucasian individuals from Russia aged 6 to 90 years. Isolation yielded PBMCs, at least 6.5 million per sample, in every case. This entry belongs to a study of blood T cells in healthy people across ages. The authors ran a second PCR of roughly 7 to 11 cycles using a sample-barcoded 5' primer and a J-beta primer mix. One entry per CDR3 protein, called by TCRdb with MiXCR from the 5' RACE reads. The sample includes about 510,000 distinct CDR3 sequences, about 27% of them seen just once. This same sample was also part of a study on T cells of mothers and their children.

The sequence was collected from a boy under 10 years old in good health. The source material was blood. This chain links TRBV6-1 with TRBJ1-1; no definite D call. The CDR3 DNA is TGTGCCAGCAGTCCTTACTTGACGAACACTGAAGCTTTCTTT. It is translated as CASSPYLTNTEAFF.